The clone carrying this TCR beta chain showed up just a few times. The CDR3 spans 16 residues. Germline V lookup: CDR1 MNHEY, CDR2 SVGAGI. V dropped 2 bases and J dropped 1 base, with 9 bases sitting between them. This sample is part of a study of cytomegalovirus exposure and HLA in healthy donors. Amplification used 60 Vbeta primers and 13 Jbeta primers. TCRdb's table, derived via immunoSEQ multiplex PCR, lists solely in-frame clones and lacks some. The table lists about 130,000 clones, about 82% of them singletons, with less than 2.5% in the top ten. Sequences were obtained from PBMCs. The V gene is TRBV6-5, the J gene TRBJ1-6; D not certain. This clonotype was sampled from a man between 45 and 60 years old in good health and CMV-seronegative. CDR3 protein: CASSYGEASYNSPLHF. As DNA, the CDR3 is TGTGCCAGCAGTTACGGGGAGGCTTCCTATAATTCACCCCTCCACTTT.